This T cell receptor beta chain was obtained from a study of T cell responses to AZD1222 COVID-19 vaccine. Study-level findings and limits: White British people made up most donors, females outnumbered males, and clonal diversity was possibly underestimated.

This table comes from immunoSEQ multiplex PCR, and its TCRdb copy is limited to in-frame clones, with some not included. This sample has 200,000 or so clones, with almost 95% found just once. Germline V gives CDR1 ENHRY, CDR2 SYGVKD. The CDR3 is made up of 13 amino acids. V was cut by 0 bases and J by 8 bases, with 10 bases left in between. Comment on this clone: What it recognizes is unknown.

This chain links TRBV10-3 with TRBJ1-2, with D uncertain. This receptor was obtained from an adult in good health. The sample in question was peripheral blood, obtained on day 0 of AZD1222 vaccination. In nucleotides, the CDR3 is TGTGCCATCAGTGAGTCGTGGGTTAAGGGCTACACCTTC. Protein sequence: CAISESWVKGYTF.